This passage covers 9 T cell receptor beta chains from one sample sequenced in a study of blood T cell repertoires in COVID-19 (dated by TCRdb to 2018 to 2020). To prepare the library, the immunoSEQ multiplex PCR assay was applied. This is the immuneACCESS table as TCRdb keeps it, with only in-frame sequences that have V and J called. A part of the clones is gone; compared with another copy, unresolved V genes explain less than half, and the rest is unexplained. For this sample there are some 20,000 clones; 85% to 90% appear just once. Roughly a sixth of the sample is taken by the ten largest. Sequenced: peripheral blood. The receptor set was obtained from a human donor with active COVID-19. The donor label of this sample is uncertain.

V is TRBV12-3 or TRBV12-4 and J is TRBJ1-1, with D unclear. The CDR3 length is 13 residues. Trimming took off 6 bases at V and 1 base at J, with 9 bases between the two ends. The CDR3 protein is CASSRTRNTEAFF. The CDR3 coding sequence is TGTGCCAGCAGCAGAACCCGGAACACTGAAGCTTTCTTT.

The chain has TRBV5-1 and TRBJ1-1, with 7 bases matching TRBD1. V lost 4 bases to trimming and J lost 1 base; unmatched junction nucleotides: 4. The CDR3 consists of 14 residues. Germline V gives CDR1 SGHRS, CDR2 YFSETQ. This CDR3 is CASSPRTGNTEAFF. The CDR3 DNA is TGCGCCAGCAGCCCCAGGACAGGGAACACTGAAGCTTTCTTT. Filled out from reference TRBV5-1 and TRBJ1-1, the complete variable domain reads KAGVTQTPRYLIKTRGQQVTLSCSPISGHRSVSWYQQTPGQGLQFLFEYFSETQRNKGNFPGRFSGRQFSNSRSEMNVSTLELGDSALYLCASSPRTGNTEAFFGQGTRLTVV.

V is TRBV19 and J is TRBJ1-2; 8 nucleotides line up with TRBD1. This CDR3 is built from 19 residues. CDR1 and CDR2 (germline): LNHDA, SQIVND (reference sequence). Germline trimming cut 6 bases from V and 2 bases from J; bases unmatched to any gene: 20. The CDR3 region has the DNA TGTGCCAGTAGCTCCGCGGGCCGGACAGGGTTGGTCTTAAACTATGGCTACACCTTC. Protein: CASSSAGRTGLVLNYGYTF.

CDR3 sequence (DNA): TGCGCCAGCAGCCAAGAAATAAGATTTGGACAGGGGGACTATGGCTACACCTTC. Amino acid sequence: CASSQEIRFGQGDYGYTF. V usage is TRBV4-1 and J usage is TRBJ1-2, with TRBD1 matching 10 bases. This CDR3 is 18 amino acids long. Germline assignment: CDR1 MGHRA and CDR2 YSYEKL. V shed 0 bases, J shed 3 bases, and the junction held 10 bases outside the gene matches.

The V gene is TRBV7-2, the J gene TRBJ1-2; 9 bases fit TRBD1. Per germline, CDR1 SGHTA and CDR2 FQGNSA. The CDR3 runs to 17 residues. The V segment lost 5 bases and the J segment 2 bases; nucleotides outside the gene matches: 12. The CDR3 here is CASSETIRTGVNYGYTF. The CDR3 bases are TGTGCCAGCAGCGAGACCATCCGGACAGGGGTAAACTATGGCTACACCTTC. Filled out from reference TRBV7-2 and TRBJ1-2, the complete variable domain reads GAGVSQSPSNKVTEKGKDVELRCDPISGHTALYWYRQSLGQGLEFLIYFQGNSAPDKSGLPSDRFSAERTGGSVSTLTIQRTQQEDSAVYLCASSETIRTGVNYGYTFGSGTRLTVV.

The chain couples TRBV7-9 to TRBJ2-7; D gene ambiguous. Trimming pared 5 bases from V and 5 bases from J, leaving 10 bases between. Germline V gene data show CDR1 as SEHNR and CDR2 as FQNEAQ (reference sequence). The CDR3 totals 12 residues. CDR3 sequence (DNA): TGTGCCAGCAGCCCAACGAGCGACGAGCAGTACTTC. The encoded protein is CASSPTSDEQYF.

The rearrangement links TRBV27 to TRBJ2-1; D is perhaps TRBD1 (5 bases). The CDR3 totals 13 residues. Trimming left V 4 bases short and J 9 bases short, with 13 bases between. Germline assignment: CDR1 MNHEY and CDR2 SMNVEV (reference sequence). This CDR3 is CASSSLGPFEQFF. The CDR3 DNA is TGTGCCAGCAGTTCCCTGGGGCCCTTTGAGCAGTTCTTC.

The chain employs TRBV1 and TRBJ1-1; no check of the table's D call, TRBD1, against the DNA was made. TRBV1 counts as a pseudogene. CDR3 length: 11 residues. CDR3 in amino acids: CTSSQAWAAFF. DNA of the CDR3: TGCACCAGCAGCCAAGCGTGGGCAGCTTTCTTT.

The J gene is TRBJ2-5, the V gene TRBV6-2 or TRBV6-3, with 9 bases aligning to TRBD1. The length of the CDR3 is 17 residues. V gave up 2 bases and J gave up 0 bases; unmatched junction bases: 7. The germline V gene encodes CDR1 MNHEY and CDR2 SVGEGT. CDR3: CASSYRLTGGDQETQYF. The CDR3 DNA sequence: TGTGCCAGCAGTTACCGTTTGACAGGGGGGGACCAAGAGACCCAGTACTTC.